The text below deals with one T cell receptor (beta chain). Time point described: peripheral blood 6 weeks after treatment start. All patients handed over anywhere from 1 to 8 samples, pretreatment and on-treatment. The source of the sample is a study of PD-L1 blockade in urothelial cancer. The table came from immunoSEQ multiplex PCR; TCRdb's copy has only in-frame clones and leaves some out. This sample has about 90,000 clones, with less than 90% found just once. The CDR3 is 22 amino acids. Trimming took 6 bases from V and 0 from J; bases not matched to a gene: 26. The germline V gene has CDR1 SQVTM and CDR2 ANQGSEA.

The V and J genes are TRBV29-1 and TRBJ2-1; 10 bases line up with TRBD2. The sample here was PBMCs, taken around atezolizumab (anti-PD-L1) treatment. This clonotype was obtained from a man aged 65 to 85 with urothelial cancer. CDR3 in amino acids: CSVWGGGHPTSGLDLSYNEQFF. The CDR3 bases are TGCAGCGTCTGGGGGGGAGGACATCCGACTAGCGGGCTGGATCTCTCCTACAATGAGCAGTTCTTC.